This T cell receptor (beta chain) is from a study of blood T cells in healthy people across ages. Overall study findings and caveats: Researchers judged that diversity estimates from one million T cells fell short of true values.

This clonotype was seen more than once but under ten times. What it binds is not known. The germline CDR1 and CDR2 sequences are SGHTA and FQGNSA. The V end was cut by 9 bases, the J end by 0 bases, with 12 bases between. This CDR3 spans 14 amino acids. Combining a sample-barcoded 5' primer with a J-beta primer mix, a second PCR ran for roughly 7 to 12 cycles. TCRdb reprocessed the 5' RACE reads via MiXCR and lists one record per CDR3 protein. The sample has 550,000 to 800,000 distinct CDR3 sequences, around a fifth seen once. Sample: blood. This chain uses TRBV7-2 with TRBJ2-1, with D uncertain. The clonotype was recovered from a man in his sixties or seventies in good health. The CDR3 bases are TGTGCCAGAACGGGCGCCAGCTCCTACAATGAGCAGTTCTTC. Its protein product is CARTGASSYNEQFF.